Listed here are 10 T cell receptor beta chains from one sample, sequenced in a study of cytomegalovirus exposure and HLA in healthy donors. Primers: 60 Vbeta forward and 13 Jbeta reverse. Method: immunoSEQ multiplex PCR; TCRdb's copy keeps in-frame clones and lacks some. The sample consists of about 150,000 clones, just under 70% of them appearing once. The sequencing input was PBMCs. The receptors come from a man aged 55-75 years in good health and CMV-seronegative.

The V and J genes are TRBV12-5 and TRBJ1-1; D is undetermined. Germline V CDR1 and CDR2: LGHNT, FRNRAP. The CDR3 totals 11 residues. V lost 7 bases and J lost 0, with 3 bases in between. Here the CDR3 DNA reads TGTGCTAGTGCCGTGAACACTGAAGCTTTCTTT. Its protein is CASAVNTEAFF.

The rearrangement joins TRBV23-1 to TRBJ2-5; 9 positions agree with TRBD1. TRBV23-1 is treated as an ORF (open reading frame) with a function not yet certain. The CDR3 totals 17 residues. V was clipped by 3 bases and J by 2 bases; unmatched bases: 10. For the CDR3, the DNA is TGCGCCAGCAGTCACGACAGGACAGGGGACGTTCAAGAGACCCAGTACTTC. Protein: CASSHDRTGDVQETQYF.

The J gene is TRBJ2-3, the V gene TRBV30, with 8 bases fitting TRBD1. The CDR3 spans 15 residues. The V and J ends lost 3 bases and 2 bases, in that order; junction bases with no gene match: 7. Germline CDR1 GTSNPN, CDR2 SVGIG (reference sequence). The CDR3 here is CAWSPGQGPTDTQYF. The CDR3 coding sequence is TGTGCCTGGAGCCCTGGACAGGGACCCACAGATACGCAGTATTTT.

This chain uses TRBV28 with TRBJ2-7; 7 nucleotides align to TRBD1. Trimming cost V 6 bases and J 1 base; bases outside gene matches: 9. CDR1 and CDR2 from the germline V gene are MDHEN and SYDVKM. There are 15 residues in the CDR3. This CDR3 reads CASRTGTEISYEQYF. DNA of the CDR3: TGTGCCAGCAGGACCGGGACAGAGATATCCTACGAGCAGTACTTC.

The chain has TRBV7-9 and TRBJ2-7; possible D gene TRBD2, 7 bases. V shed 5 bases and J shed 1 base, with 18 bases lying between them. The CDR3 is 16 amino acids. Germline CDR1 SEHNR, CDR2 FQNEAQ (reference sequence). The CDR3, as DNA: TGTGCCAGCAGCCTAGAAGGGGGGGTAGGGTCCTACGAGCAGTACTTC. Amino acid sequence: CASSLEGGVGSYEQYF.

This chain connects TRBV9 to TRBJ2-1; possible D gene TRBD2, 5 bases. Germline V lookup: CDR1 SGDLS, CDR2 YYNGEE. CDR3 length: 15 residues. Trimming stripped 0 bases from V and 12 bases from J, with 19 bases between. CDR3 residues: CASSVEGDSLRAQFF. The CDR3 coding sequence is TGTGCCAGCAGCGTAGAGGGTGATAGCCTGCGGGCGCAGTTCTTC.

This chain uses TRBV19 with TRBJ2-3, with TRBD2 matching over 13 bases. Trimming at V came to 7 bases and at J to 7 bases, leaving 11 bases not matched to a gene. CDR3 length: 16 amino acids. Germline V gene lookup returns CDR1 LNHDA and CDR2 SQIVND (reference sequence). CDR3 coding DNA: TGTGCCAGTACCGCGGCACTAGCGGGAGGGCCGAATACGCAGTATTTT. Encoded protein: CASTAALAGGPNTQYF. The whole variable domain, remainder taken from reference TRBV19 and TRBJ2-3, is DGGITQSPKYLFRKEGQNVTLSCEQNLNHDAMYWYRQDPGQGLRLIYYSQIVNDFQKGDIAEGYSVSREKKESFPLTVTSAQKNPTAFYLCASTAALAGGPNTQYFGPGTRLTVL.

The table lists this clone with a few counts. CDR3 DNA sequence: TGCGCCAGCAGCTTGGTAGGGGGGGATCAGCCCCAGCATTTT. Its protein is CASSLVGGDQPQHF. The gene calls are TRBV5-1 and TRBJ1-5; TRBD1 might be the D (6 bases). V was cut by 0 bases and J by 5 bases, with 9 bases left in between. CDR1 and CDR2 (germline): SGHRS, YFSETQ. CDR3 size: 14 residues. The complete variable domain, with remaining parts taken from reference TRBV5-1 and TRBJ1-5, reads KAGVTQTPRYLIKTRGQQVTLSCSPISGHRSVSWYQQTPGQGLQFLFEYFSETQRNKGNFPGRFSGRQFSNSRSEMNVSTLELGDSALYLCASSLVGGDQPQHFGDGTRLSIL.

This clone was detected once. Different DNA sequences within this sample yield the same CDR3. CDR3 nucleotide sequence: TGCGCCAGCAGCTTGCTGGCGGGACAGGGTGAGGCTTTCTTT. This translates into CASSLLAGQGEAFF. This rearrangement joins TRBV5-1 to TRBJ1-1; 9 nucleotides align to TRBD1. Germline values: CDR1 SGHRS, CDR2 YFSETQ. CDR3 length equals 14 residues. V lost 1 base and J lost 11; bases outside the gene matches: 9.

CDR3 DNA: TGTGCCAGCAGGTCCTTGCGGTACAAAACCTACGAGCAGTACTTC. Translation gives CASRSLRYKTYEQYF. The chain couples TRBV6-5 to TRBJ2-5; D not certain. The tail of the sequence fits TRBJ2-7 better, so the J call may be wrong. The CDR3 spans 15 residues. Germline loops: CDR1 MNHEY, CDR2 SVGAGI.